Listed below are T cell receptor beta chains from one sample, sequenced in a study of T cell repertoires in cytomegalovirus infection. MiXCR, applied by TCRdb to the reads, yields one record per CDR3 protein. The table shows about 110,000 distinct CDR3 sequences, with around 9.1% occurring only once. These receptors have no identified antigens. What was sequenced was PBMCs, sequenced either directly or after in vitro stimulation (not recorded which). The receptors shown here come from a human donor in good health (CMV status not recorded). Some clones in this sample may be carry-over from other donors' samples. Both conserved end residues are part of each CDR3. The order of the fields is V gene, D gene, J gene, clone size, CDR3 protein, CDR3 DNA. D genes are given only for firm matches. Size tells how often a clone was seen (once, few, many) or the class of an expanded clone, and some rows leave it out.

V: TRBV4-1
D: -
J: TRBJ2-1
size: once
CDR3: CASSHPAGSNYNEQFF
DNA: TGCGCCAGCAGCCACCCTGCGGGGAGTAATTACAATGAGCAGTTCTTC

V: TRBV6-1
D: -
J: TRBJ2-1
size: many
CDR3: CASSDPTLSGNEQFF
DNA: TGTGCCAGCAGTGACCCCACGTTGAGTGGCAATGAGCAGTTCTTC

V: TRBV7-8
D: -
J: TRBJ1-6
size: many
CDR3: CASSSGQNSPLHF
DNA: TGTGCCAGCAGCTCGGGACAAAATTCACCCCTCCACTTT

V: TRBV27
D: -
J: TRBJ1-2
size: few
CDR3: CASSPGTAANYGYTF
DNA: TGTGCCAGCAGTCCAGGGACCGCCGCTAACTATGGCTACACCTTC

V: TRBV9
D: TRBD2
J: TRBJ2-1
size: -
CDR3: CASSVGSGTSGISEQFF
DNA: TGTGCCAGCAGCGTAGGGTCCGGGACTAGCGGCATCAGTGAGCAGTTCTTC

V: TRBV11-3
D: -
J: TRBJ1-1
size: many
CDR3: CASSLSLRIMNTEAFF
DNA: TGTGCCAGCAGCTTATCCCTACGAATCATGAACACTGAAGCTTTCTTT

V: TRBV7-2
D: -
J: TRBJ2-3
size: many
CDR3: CASSLGLADTQYF
DNA: TGTGCCAGCAGCTTAGGTCTAGCGGATACGCAGTATTTT

V: TRBV7-2
D: -
J: TRBJ2-1
size: many
CDR3: CASSLVGGGNEQFF
DNA: TGTGCCAGCAGCTTAGTGGGGGGTGGGAATGAGCAGTTCTTC

V: TRBV30
D: -
J: TRBJ1-5
size: few
CDR3: CAWALWNQPQHF
DNA: TGTGCCTGGGCCCTCTGGAATCAGCCCCAGCATTTT

V: TRBV6-5
D: TRBD1
J: TRBJ1-2
size: -
CDR3: CASSYRGQGYGYTF
DNA: TGTGCCAGCAGTTACCGCGGACAGGGATATGGCTACACCTTC

V: TRBV29-1
D: TRBD1
J: TRBJ2-7
size: many
CDR3: CSVRQGESYEQYF
DNA: TGCAGCGTACGACAGGGAGAATCCTACGAGCAGTACTTC

V: TRBV6-2/TRBV6-3
D: -
J: TRBJ1-5
size: -
CDR3: CASSLNRGLGNQPQHF
DNA: TGTGCCAGCAGTTTAAATCGAGGGCTCGGGAATCAGCCCCAGCATTTT

V: TRBV5-1
D: -
J: TRBJ2-2
size: few
CDR3: CASSVQLNTGELFF
DNA: TGCGCCAGCAGCGTACAGTTGAACACCGGGGAGCTGTTTTTT

V: TRBV12-3/TRBV12-4
D: TRBD2
J: TRBJ2-1
size: many
CDR3: CASEAGAYNEQFF
DNA: TGTGCCAGCGAAGCGGGAGCCTACAATGAGCAGTTCTTC

V: TRBV25-1
D: TRBD1
J: TRBJ2-3
size: many
CDR3: CASSDGTGGGYSTDTQYF
DNA: TGTGCCAGCAGTGACGGGACAGGGGGAGGTTATAGCACAGATACGCAGTATTTT

V: TRBV7-9
D: -
J: TRBJ2-5
size: many
CDR3: CASSSPLASETQYF
DNA: TGTGCCAGCAGCTCCCCACTAGCATCGGAGACCCAGTACTTC

V: TRBV29-1
D: -
J: TRBJ2-7
size: few
CDR3: CSAGHGGLYEQYF
DNA: TGCAGCGCGGGGCATGGGGGACTCTACGAGCAGTACTTC

V: TRBV10-3
D: -
J: TRBJ2-2
size: few
CDR3: CAISPVRARGTGELFF
DNA: TGTGCCATCAGTCCCGTCCGGGCCCGGGGCACCGGGGAGCTGTTTTTT

V: TRBV20-1
D: -
J: TRBJ1-2
size: many
CDR3: CSARLGREYGYTF
DNA: TGCAGTGCTAGATTGGGACGGGAATATGGCTACACCTTC

V: TRBV4-1
D: TRBD2
J: TRBJ2-3
size: -
CDR3: CASSLSGTRGTDTQYF
DNA: TGCGCCAGCAGCCTGTCCGGGACTAGGGGGACAGATACGCAGTATTTT

V: TRBV7-8
D: -
J: TRBJ2-3
size: many
CDR3: CASNKGLHRHTDTQYF
DNA: TGTGCCAGCAATAAGGGGCTCCATCGCCACACAGATACGCAGTATTTT

V: TRBV7-9
D: -
J: TRBJ2-3
size: few
CDR3: CASSLALPQGTQYF
DNA: TGTGCCAGCAGCTTAGCGCTCCCACAGGGTACGCAGTATTTT

V: TRBV7-8
D: -
J: TRBJ1-3
size: many
CDR3: CASSLAGGFGNTIYF
DNA: TGTGCCAGCAGCTTAGCGGGAGGGTTTGGAAACACCATATATTTT

V: TRBV18
D: TRBD2
J: TRBJ2-7
size: -
CDR3: CASSPTSGTSYEQYF
DNA: TGTGCCAGCTCACCGACTAGCGGGACTTCCTACGAGCAGTACTTC

V: TRBV5-6
D: -
J: TRBJ2-1
size: -
CDR3: CASSSATTGSSYNEQFF
DNA: TGTGCCAGCAGCTCAGCCACCACGGGAAGCTCCTACAATGAGCAGTTCTTC

V: TRBV5-1
D: TRBD1
J: TRBJ2-2
size: few
CDR3: CASSLKRQGRDTGELFF
DNA: TGCGCCAGCAGCTTGAAGAGACAGGGGCGGGACACCGGGGAGCTGTTTTTT

V: TRBV12-3/TRBV12-4
D: -
J: TRBJ1-6
size: few
CDR3: CASSLGRVISPLHF
DNA: TGTGCCAGCAGTTTGGGCAGGGTTATTTCACCCCTCCACTTT

V: TRBV7-9
D: TRBD2
J: TRBJ2-1
size: many
CDR3: CASSPIAGNSYNEQFF
DNA: TGTGCCAGCAGCCCGATAGCGGGGAACTCCTACAATGAGCAGTTCTTC

V: TRBV18
D: TRBD1
J: TRBJ1-2
size: few
CDR3: CASSPLEQGSYGYTF
DNA: TGTGCCAGCTCACCACTCGAACAGGGGTCCTATGGCTACACCTTC

V: TRBV12-3/TRBV12-4
D: TRBD1
J: TRBJ1-2
size: many
CDR3: CAIADRGLSGYTF
DNA: TGTGCCATCGCGGACAGGGGGCTAAGTGGCTACACCTTC

V: TRBV5-4
D: -
J: TRBJ1-3
size: -
CDR3: CASSLGGGGSGNTIYF
DNA: TGTGCCAGCAGCTTGGGGGGAGGAGGCTCTGGAAACACCATATATTTT

V: TRBV7-2
D: TRBD1
J: TRBJ1-3
size: many
CDR3: CASSLGTGGGNTIYF
DNA: TGTGCCAGCAGCTTAGGGACAGGCGGCGGAAACACCATATATTTT

V: TRBV6-5
D: TRBD2
J: TRBJ2-1
size: many
CDR3: CASSSLAAGSYNEQFF
DNA: TGTGCCAGCAGTTCCCTAGCGGCGGGATCGTACAATGAGCAGTTCTTC

V: TRBV27
D: -
J: TRBJ2-3
size: -
CDR3: CVSSFRVTGSTDTQYF
DNA: TGTGTCAGCAGTTTTCGGGTAACAGGAAGCACAGATACGCAGTATTTT

V: TRBV28
D: -
J: TRBJ2-2
size: few
CDR3: CASSPPRQVTGELFF
DNA: TGTGCCAGCAGTCCCCCGAGACAGGTCACCGGGGAGCTGTTTTTT

V: TRBV27
D: TRBD1
J: TRBJ1-1
size: -
CDR3: CASRNGQGDTEAFF
DNA: TGTGCCAGCAGAAACGGACAGGGGGACACTGAAGCTTTCTTT

V: TRBV7-2
D: -
J: TRBJ2-7
size: -
CDR3: CASSRWGRGSSYEQYF
DNA: TGTGCCAGCAGCCGCTGGGGGCGGGGAAGCTCCTACGAGCAGTACTTC

V: TRBV11-2
D: TRBD2
J: TRBJ2-5
size: few
CDR3: CASSLTPFSGGAETQYF
DNA: TGTGCCAGCAGCTTAACTCCCTTTTCGGGAGGAGCGGAGACCCAGTACTTC

V: TRBV11-2
D: -
J: TRBJ2-3
size: many
CDR3: CASSLDTGASTDTQYF
DNA: TGTGCCAGCAGCTTAGATACGGGAGCTAGCACAGATACGCAGTATTTT

V: TRBV11-2
D: TRBD2
J: TRBJ2-1
size: few
CDR3: CASSLNIGGGRANNEQFF
DNA: TGTGCCAGCAGCTTAAATATAGGCGGCGGGAGGGCAAACAATGAGCAGTTCTTC

V: TRBV2
D: -
J: TRBJ2-1
size: many
CDR3: CASSEGGGRWNEQFF
DNA: TGTGCCAGCAGTGAGGGTGGGGGGAGGTGGAATGAGCAGTTCTTC

V: TRBV7-2
D: -
J: TRBJ1-2
size: many
CDR3: CASSQTTAPYGYTF
DNA: TGTGCCAGCAGCCAGACGACAGCGCCATATGGCTACACCTTC

V: TRBV25-1
D: -
J: TRBJ1-6
size: -
CDR3: CASSGGMGNSPLHF
DNA: TGTGCCAGCAGTGGGGGGATGGGGAATTCACCCCTCCACTTT

V: TRBV6-1
D: -
J: TRBJ1-4
size: many
CDR3: CASSGGEAANEKLFF
DNA: TGTGCCAGCAGTGGGGGCGAGGCAGCTAATGAAAAACTGTTTTTT

V: TRBV28
D: -
J: TRBJ1-2
size: many
CDR3: CASTNPGKTYGYTF
DNA: TGTGCCAGTACCAATCCGGGGAAAACCTATGGCTACACCTTC

V: TRBV4-1
D: TRBD2
J: TRBJ2-1
size: many
CDR3: CASSQERRASGSSYNEQFF
DNA: TGCGCCAGCAGCCAAGAGAGGAGGGCTAGCGGGAGCTCCTACAATGAGCAGTTCTTC

V: TRBV7-8
D: TRBD1
J: TRBJ2-2
size: many
CDR3: CASSKGQGSGELFF
DNA: TGTGCCAGCAGCAAAGGACAGGGTTCCGGGGAGCTGTTTTTT

V: TRBV19
D: -
J: TRBJ1-5
size: -
CDR3: CASSSGKISNSNQPQHF
DNA: TGTGCCAGTAGTTCGGGGAAGATCTCTAATAGCAATCAGCCCCAGCATTTT

V: TRBV7-9
D: -
J: TRBJ1-3
size: many
CDR3: CASSPAGSGNTIYF
DNA: TGTGCCAGCAGCCCCGCAGGCTCTGGAAACACCATATATTTT

V: TRBV5-8
D: -
J: TRBJ2-7
size: -
CDR3: CASSLDLAGSNEQYF
DNA: TGTGCCAGCAGCTTGGATCTTGCCGGGAGTAACGAGCAGTACTTC

V: TRBV20-1
D: -
J: TRBJ1-1
size: many
CDR3: CSARIVRVSGWRNTEAFF
DNA: TGCAGTGCTAGAATCGTCCGGGTCTCAGGATGGCGGAACACTGAAGCTTTCTTT

V: TRBV4-3
D: -
J: TRBJ2-4
size: many
CDR3: CASSQATGSEKNIQYF
DNA: TGCGCCAGCAGCCAAGCTACCGGGAGCGAAAAAAACATTCAGTACTTC

V: TRBV7-2
D: -
J: TRBJ2-3
size: many
CDR3: CASSLDSYTDTQYF
DNA: TGTGCCAGCAGCTTGGACAGTTACACAGATACGCAGTATTTT

V: TRBV7-2
D: TRBD2
J: TRBJ2-7
size: many
CDR3: CASSYTGTSGSREQYF
DNA: TGTGCCAGCAGTTATACCGGGACTAGCGGGTCTCGCGAGCAGTACTTC

V: TRBV10-3
D: -
J: TRBJ1-1
size: many
CDR3: CAISGEGVNTEAFF
DNA: TGTGCCATCAGTGGGGAAGGGGTGAACACTGAAGCTTTCTTT